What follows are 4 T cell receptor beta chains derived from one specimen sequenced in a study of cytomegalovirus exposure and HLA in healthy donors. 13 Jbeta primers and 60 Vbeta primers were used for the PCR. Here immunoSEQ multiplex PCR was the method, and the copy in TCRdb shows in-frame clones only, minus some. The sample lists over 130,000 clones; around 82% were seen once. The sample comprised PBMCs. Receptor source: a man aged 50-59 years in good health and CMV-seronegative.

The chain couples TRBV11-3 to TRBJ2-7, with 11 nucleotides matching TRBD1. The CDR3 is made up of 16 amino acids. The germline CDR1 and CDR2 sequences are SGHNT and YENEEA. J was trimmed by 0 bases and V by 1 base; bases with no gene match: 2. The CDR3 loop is CASSLAGTGGSYEQYF. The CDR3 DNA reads TGTGCCAGCAGCTTAGCCGGGACAGGGGGCTCCTACGAGCAGTACTTC.

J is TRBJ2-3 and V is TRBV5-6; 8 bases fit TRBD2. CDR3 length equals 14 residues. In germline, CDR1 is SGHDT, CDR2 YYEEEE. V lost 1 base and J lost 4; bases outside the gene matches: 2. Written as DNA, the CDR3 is TGTGCCAGCAGCTTGACGACTAGCGCAGATACGCAGTATTTT. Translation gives CASSLTTSADTQYF.

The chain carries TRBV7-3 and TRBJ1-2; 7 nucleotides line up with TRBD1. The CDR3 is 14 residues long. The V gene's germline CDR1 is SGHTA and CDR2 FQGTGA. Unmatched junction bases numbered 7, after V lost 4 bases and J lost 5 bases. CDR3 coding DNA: TGTGCCAGCAGCTCTGGGACAGACGGGTATGGCTACACCTTC. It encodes CASSSGTDGYGYTF.

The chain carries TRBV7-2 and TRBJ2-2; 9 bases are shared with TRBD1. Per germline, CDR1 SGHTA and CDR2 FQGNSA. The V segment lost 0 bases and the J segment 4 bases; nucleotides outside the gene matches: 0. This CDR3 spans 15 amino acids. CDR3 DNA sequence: TGTGCCAGCAGCTTAGCGACAGGGGGCACCGGGGAGCTGTTTTTT. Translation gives CASSLATGGTGELFF.